The sequence of this T cell receptor (beta chain) was determined in a study of vaccination and CD4 T cells after COVID-19. Time point here: late sampling 161 to 241 days after vaccination in a few convalescent patients. Treatment indicated: roughly 11-day PBMC culture with coronavirus spike peptide pools or control peptides (ViraFEST assay). The sample holds a few counts of this clonotype. Its antigen is still unknown. The germline V gene has CDR1 MNHEY and CDR2 SMNVEV (reference sequence). V shed 2 bases and J shed 7 bases, with 15 bases lying between them. CDR3 size: 16 residues. The study sequenced cultured CD4+ T cell DNA using the Oncomine TCR Beta short-read assay. Each CDR3 protein gets one entry after TCRdb re-called the PCR reads with MiXCR. The sample lists around 21,000 distinct CDR3 sequences, 42% occurring once.

The receptor comes from a human donor who had recovered from COVID-19. This specimen was CD4+ T cells from blood, cultured in vitro, taken about 7 months after SARS-CoV-2 vaccination. The chain recombines TRBV27 with TRBJ1-6, with unresolved D. The CDR3 nucleotides read TGTGCCAGCAGTTTAGATCTGGGGATCGGGAATTCACCCCTCCACTTT. This codes for CASSLDLGIGNSPLHF.